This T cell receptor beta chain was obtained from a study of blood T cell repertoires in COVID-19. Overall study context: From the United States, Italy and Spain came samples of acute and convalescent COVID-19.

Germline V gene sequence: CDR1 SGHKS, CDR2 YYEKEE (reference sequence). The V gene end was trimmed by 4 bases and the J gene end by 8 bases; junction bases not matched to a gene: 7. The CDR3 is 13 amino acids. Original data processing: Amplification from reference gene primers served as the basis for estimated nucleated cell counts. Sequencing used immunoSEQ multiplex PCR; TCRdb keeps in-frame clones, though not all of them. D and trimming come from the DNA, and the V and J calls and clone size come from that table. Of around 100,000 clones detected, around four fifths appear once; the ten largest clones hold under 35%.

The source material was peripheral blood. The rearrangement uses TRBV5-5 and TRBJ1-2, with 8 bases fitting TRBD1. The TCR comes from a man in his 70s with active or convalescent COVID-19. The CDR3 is CASSLDRDRGYTF. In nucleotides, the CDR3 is TGTGCCAGCAGCCTGGACAGGGATCGGGGCTACACCTTC.